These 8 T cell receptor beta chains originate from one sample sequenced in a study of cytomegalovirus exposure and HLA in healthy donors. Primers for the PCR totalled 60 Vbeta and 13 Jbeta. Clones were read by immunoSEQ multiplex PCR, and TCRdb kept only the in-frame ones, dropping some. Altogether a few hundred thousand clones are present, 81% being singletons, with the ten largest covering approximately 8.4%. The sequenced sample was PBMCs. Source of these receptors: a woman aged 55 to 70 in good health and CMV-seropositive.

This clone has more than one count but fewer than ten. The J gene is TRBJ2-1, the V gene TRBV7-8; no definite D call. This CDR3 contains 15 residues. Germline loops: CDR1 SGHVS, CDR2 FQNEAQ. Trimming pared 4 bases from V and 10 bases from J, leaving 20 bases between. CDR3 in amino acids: CASSYEEWVLREQFF. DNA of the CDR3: TGTGCCAGCAGCTACGAGGAATGGGTTTTACGGGAGCAGTTCTTC.

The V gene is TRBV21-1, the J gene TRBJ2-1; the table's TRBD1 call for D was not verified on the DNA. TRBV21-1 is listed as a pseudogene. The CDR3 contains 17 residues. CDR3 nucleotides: TGTGCCATCGGGGGAGACTGGACAGGGAGGTCCTACAATGAGCAGTTCTTC. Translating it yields CAIGGDWTGRSYNEQFF.

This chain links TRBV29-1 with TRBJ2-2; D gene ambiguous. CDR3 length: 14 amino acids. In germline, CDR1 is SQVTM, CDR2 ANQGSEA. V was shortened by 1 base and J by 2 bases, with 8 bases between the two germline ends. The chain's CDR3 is CSVEGRGNTGELFF. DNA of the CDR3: TGCAGCGTTGAAGGAAGAGGTAACACCGGGGAGCTGTTTTTT.

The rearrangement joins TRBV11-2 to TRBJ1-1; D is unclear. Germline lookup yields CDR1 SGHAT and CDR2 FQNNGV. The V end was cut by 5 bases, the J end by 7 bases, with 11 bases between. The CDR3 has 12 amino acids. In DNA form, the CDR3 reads TGTGCCAGCAGCCACCGCAGGATTGAAGCTTTCTTT. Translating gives CASSHRRIEAFF. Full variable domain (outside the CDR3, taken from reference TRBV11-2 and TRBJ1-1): EAGVAQSPRYKIIEKRQSVAFWCNPISGHATLYWYQQILGQGPKLLIQFQNNGVVDDSQLPKDRFSAERLKGVDSTLKIQPAKLEDSAVYLCASSHRRIEAFFGQGTRLTVV.

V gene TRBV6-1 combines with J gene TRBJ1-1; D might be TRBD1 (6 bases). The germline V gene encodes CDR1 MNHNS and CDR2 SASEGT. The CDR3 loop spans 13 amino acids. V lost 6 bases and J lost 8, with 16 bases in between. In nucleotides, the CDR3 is TGTGCCAGCAGGGAACACAGGGAGTTAGAAGCTTTCTTT. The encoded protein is CASREHRELEAFF.

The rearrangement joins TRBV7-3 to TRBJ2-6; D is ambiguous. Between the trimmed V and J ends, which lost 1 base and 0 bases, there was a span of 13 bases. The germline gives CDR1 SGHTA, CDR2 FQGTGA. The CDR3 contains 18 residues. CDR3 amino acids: CASSLSAPYGSGANVLTF. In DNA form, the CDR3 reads TGTGCCAGCAGCTTAAGCGCACCCTACGGCTCTGGGGCCAACGTCCTGACTTTC.

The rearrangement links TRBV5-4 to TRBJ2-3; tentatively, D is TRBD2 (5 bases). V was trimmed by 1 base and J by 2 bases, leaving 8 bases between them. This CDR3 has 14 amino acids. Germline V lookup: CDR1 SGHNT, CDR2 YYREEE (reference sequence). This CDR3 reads CASSLPGSTDTQYF. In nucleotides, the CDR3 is TGTGCCAGCAGCTTGCCGGGATCCACAGATACGCAGTATTTT.

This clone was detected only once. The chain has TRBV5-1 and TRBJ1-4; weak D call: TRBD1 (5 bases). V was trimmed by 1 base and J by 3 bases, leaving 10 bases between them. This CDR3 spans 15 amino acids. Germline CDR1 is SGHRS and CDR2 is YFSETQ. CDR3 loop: CASSLYQGSNEKLFF. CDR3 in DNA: TGCGCCAGCAGCTTGTATCAGGGTTCTAATGAAAAACTGTTTTTT.